A single sample gave rise to the 7 T cell receptor beta chains below, sequenced in a study of post-analysis software for immune sequencing data. Antigen specificity for these receptors is unknown. Prepared TCR beta cDNA libraries contained unique molecular identifiers. One entry per CDR3 protein results from TCRdb running MiXCR on the PCR reads. The sample consists of under 900,000 distinct CDR3 sequences, roughly 58% of them appearing once. General study results and limits: TRBV5-6, TRBV5-1 and TRBV20-1 belonged to a set of roughly five TRBV segments that were more frequent in patients than controls.

Sequenced input: blood. These receptors were collected from a girl aged 5-17 years with multiple sclerosis.

The chain couples TRBV20-1 to TRBJ1-2; tentatively, D is TRBD1 (5 bases). In germline, CDR1 is DFQATT, CDR2 SNEGSKA (reference sequence). Deletions cut 0 bases from V and 11 bases from J, with 16 bases between. CDR3 length: 13 residues. The DNA of the CDR3 is TGCAGTGCTAGAGATGCGAGGGGAGCTAGATACACCTTC. This encodes CSARDARGARYTF.

The rearrangement joins TRBV20-1 to TRBJ2-3, with unresolved D. CDR1 is DFQATT, CDR2 SNEGSKA, per germline (reference sequence). V lost 0 bases, J lost 0 bases, and 13 bases lay in between. This CDR3 has 16 residues. CDR3 region: CSARDSLLGSTDTQYF. Written as DNA, the CDR3 is TGCAGTGCTAGAGATAGCCTCCTGGGCAGCACAGATACGCAGTATTTT.

J is TRBJ2-5 and V is TRBV18, with D hard to call. This CDR3 is 15 amino acids long. Germline-derived CDR1 and CDR2 are KGHSH and LQKENI. Trimming stripped 3 bases from V and 5 bases from J, with 16 bases between. The CDR3, as DNA: TGTGCCAGCTCACCGGACCTAATCATCGGGGAGACCCAGTACTTC. Translated, it gives CASSPDLIIGETQYF.

This clonotype was recorded once. The V call is TRBV5-1, the J call TRBJ2-5, with TRBD1 as a possible D gene (6 bases). The J call may be faulty, since TRBJ2-7 better matches the DNA end. The CDR3 loop spans 15 amino acids. From germline, CDR1 is SGHRS and CDR2 YFSETQ. CDR3 amino acids: CASSFDAQGVHEQYF. The DNA for the CDR3 is TGCGCCAGCAGCTTCGATGCACAGGGAGTCCACGAGCAGTACTTC.

This chain joins TRBV5-1 and TRBJ2-3; a possible D gene is TRBD2 (6 bases). This CDR3 region has 16 residues. Germline V gene lookup returns CDR1 SGHRS and CDR2 YFSETQ. Trimming left V 0 bases short and J 4 bases short, with 15 bases between. The DNA of the CDR3 is TGCGCCAGCAGCTTGGGGGAGGTACCCGGGGCAGATACGCAGTATTTT. It codes for CASSLGEVPGADTQYF.

The chain has TRBV10-3 and TRBJ2-6, with 7 bases aligning to TRBD2. The CDR3 sequence is 18 residues long. Trimming at V came to 7 bases and at J to 0 bases, leaving 12 bases not matched to a gene. CDR1 is ENHRY and CDR2 is SYGVKD in the germline V gene. CDR3 residues: CAINPRAGDFSGANVLTF. For the CDR3, the DNA is TGTGCCATCAACCCTCGGGCGGGGGACTTCTCTGGGGCCAACGTCCTGACTTTC.

Concerning this clonotype: At one end the junction does not follow the germline gene, possibly because of a read error. The V call is TRBV6-5, the J call TRBJ1-1; 8 bases fit TRBD1. The CDR3 sequence is 15 residues long. Germline V lookup: CDR1 MNHEY, CDR2 SVGAGI. The CDR3 reads CASSYTNRGNTVAFF. CDR3 DNA sequence: TGTGCCAGCAGTTACACGAACAGGGGGAACACTGTAGCTTTCTTT.